The entry that follows covers one TCR beta chain sequence. Its cognate antigen is unknown. One end of the junction varies from germline; a read error may be responsible. This CDR3 region has 14 residues. Per the germline V gene, CDR1 is SNHLY and CDR2 is FYNNEI. This sample was included in a study of response to subunit inactivated influenza vaccine. Study-wide points: New T cells are recruited in small numbers by each seasonal influenza vaccination, according to the authors' suggestion.

TCRdb reanalysed the RT-PCR reads using MiXCR and keeps one entry per CDR3 protein. Here the sample spans 700,000 to 900,000 distinct CDR3 sequences, less than 25% being singletons. The sequence was obtained from a man in his forties or fifties who received an inactivated influenza vaccine. The V call is TRBV2, the J call TRBJ1-5; 8 nucleotides agree with TRBD1. The sample was PBMCs from blood, taken around 5 days after vaccination. CDR3 sequence: CPSDGQGLNQPQHF. The CDR3 coding sequence is TGTCCCAGCGACGGACAGGGTCTCAATCAGCCCCAGCATTTT.